This TCR beta chain is drawn from a study of blood T cell repertoires in COVID-19. About the study: The study drew acute and convalescent COVID-19 samples from the United States, Italy and Spain. In each case, the material was cDNA or gDNA derived from T cells, B-cell-depleted T cells, or PBMCs.

V was cut by 2 bases and J by 3 bases, with 13 bases left in between. Germline V gene data show CDR1 as KGHSH and CDR2 as LQKENI. The CDR3 is 15 residues long. Authors' processing steps: Quantification of nucleated cells was approximated via reference gene primer amplification. Only in-frame clones appear in the TCRdb table, and some are missing; sequencing was by immunoSEQ multiplex PCR. V and J calls and clone size follow that table, whereas D and trimming were derived from the DNA. The data contain approximately 670,000 clones, about 87% of them singletons. Sequencing was performed on peripheral blood. This chain joins TRBV18 and TRBJ1-1; D unclear. The TCR originated in a woman aged 18-29 years with acute or convalescent COVID-19. CDR3 region: CASSPTLIKDTEAFF. The CDR3 region has the DNA TGTGCCAGCTCACCAACTTTGATTAAAGACACTGAAGCTTTCTTT.